These 24 T cell receptor beta chains originate from one sample sequenced in a study of PD-L1 blockade in urothelial cancer. Method: immunoSEQ multiplex PCR; TCRdb's copy keeps in-frame clones and lacks some. This sample has around 34,000 clones, with about 82% found just once. As for time point: pretreatment peripheral blood. Sequencing was performed on PBMCs, taken around atezolizumab (anti-PD-L1) treatment. These receptors all stem from an elderly man with urothelial cancer.

The chain is built from TRBV30 and TRBJ2-7; possible D gene TRBD1, 6 bases. The CDR3 has 12 residues. Germline V lookup: CDR1 GTSNPN, CDR2 SVGIG (reference sequence). V was cut by 1 base and J by 4 bases, with 8 bases left in between. The CDR3 bases are TGTGCCTGGAGTGCAACAGGGTACGAGCAGTACTTC. Translation: CAWSATGYEQYF.

CDR3 in DNA: TGTGCCAGCAGGCCTAGGACTAGTTCGGAGACCCAGTACTTC. Encoded protein: CASRPRTSSETQYF. This chain links TRBV7-6 with TRBJ2-5; 7 positions match TRBD2. There are 14 residues in the CDR3. Germline assignment: CDR1 SGHVS and CDR2 FNYEAQ. V dropped 6 bases and J dropped 5; count of bases not matched to a gene: 9.

The V gene is TRBV19, the J gene TRBJ1-4; 8 bases fit TRBD1. This CDR3 is 15 amino acids long. Germline CDR1 reads LNHDA; CDR2 reads SQIVND (reference sequence). The V segment lost 6 bases and the J segment 6 bases; nucleotides outside the gene matches: 9. CDR3 nucleotide sequence: TGTGCCAGTAGAAATCTGGGACAGGAAGATGAAAAACTGTTTTTT. Amino acid sequence: CASRNLGQEDEKLFF.

The CDR3 nucleotides are TGTGCCAGTAGTGTGATAACAGGGGAACATATTAAACAGCATTTT. Encoded protein: CASSVITGEHIKQHF. V and J are TRBV19 and TRBJ1-5; the match to TRBD1 covers 7 bases. The CDR3 loop spans 15 amino acids. The germline V gene encodes CDR1 LNHDA and CDR2 SQIVND (reference sequence). The V and J ends lost 5 bases and 13 bases, in that order; junction bases with no gene match: 17.

This chain uses TRBV19 with TRBJ1-4; 7 positions agree with TRBD1. J gave up 8 bases and V 6 bases, and 9 bases lay outside the gene matches. This CDR3 is built from 14 residues. Germline lookup yields CDR1 LNHDA and CDR2 SQIVND (reference sequence). The CDR3 loop is CASRSTGSREKLFF. CDR3 nucleotides: TGTGCCAGTAGATCGACAGGGAGCAGGGAAAAACTGTTTTTT.

The chain recombines TRBV5-1 with TRBJ2-3, with TRBD2 identical over 10 bases. The V segment lost 0 bases and the J segment 4 bases; nucleotides outside the gene matches: 8. The germline V gene has CDR1 SGHRS and CDR2 YFSETQ. The CDR3 loop spans 17 amino acids. The CDR3 region is CASSLVASGSRADTQYF. CDR3 in DNA: TGCGCCAGCAGCTTGGTGGCTAGCGGGAGTAGGGCAGATACGCAGTATTTT.

This clone was found once. The rearrangement links TRBV6-1 to TRBJ2-2; tentatively, D is TRBD1 (7 bases). The V gene's germline CDR1 is MNHNS and CDR2 SASEGT. V gave up 1 base and J gave up 3 bases, with 12 bases separating them. This CDR3 region has 16 residues. The CDR3 nucleotides read TGTGCCAGCAGTGAAGGTAGCAGGGGGGACACCGGGGAGCTGTTTTTT. As protein: CASSEGSRGDTGELFF.

The chain employs TRBV28 and TRBJ2-2; TRBD2 agrees at 7 bases. The trim removed 4 bases at V and 1 base at J, leaving 3 bases unmatched. This CDR3 spans 15 amino acids. The V gene's germline CDR1 is MDHEN and CDR2 SYDVKM. The CDR3: CASSSPSGNTGELFF. The CDR3 nucleotides are TGTGCCAGCAGTTCTCCTAGCGGGAACACCGGGGAGCTGTTTTTT.

V and J are TRBV7-9 and TRBJ1-1; weak D call: TRBD1 (6 bases). Deletions cut 4 bases from V and 1 base from J, with 10 bases between. The CDR3 loop spans 14 amino acids. Germline V lookup: CDR1 SEHNR, CDR2 FQNEAQ (reference sequence). CDR3 DNA: TGTGCCAGCAGCTCACAAGGGGGGAACACTGAAGCTTTCTTT. Encoded protein: CASSSQGGNTEAFF.

The chain joins TRBV7-9 to TRBJ1-3; D possibly corresponds to TRBD1 (5 bases). V was pared by 0 bases and J by 8 bases, with 11 bases between. The length of the CDR3 is 14 residues. Germline assignment: CDR1 SEHNR and CDR2 FQNEAQ (reference sequence). CDR3 sequence reads: CASSLAQGGDTIYF. Here the CDR3 DNA reads TGTGCCAGCAGCTTAGCGCAGGGAGGAGACACCATATATTTT.

V usage is TRBV19 and J usage is TRBJ1-5; a possible D gene is TRBD1 (5 bases). Germline V lookup: CDR1 LNHDA, CDR2 SQIVND (reference sequence). This CDR3 is built from 14 residues. V dropped 6 bases and J dropped 7 bases, with 16 bases sitting between them. The CDR3 sequence: CASRGGTTLQPQHF. In DNA form, the CDR3 reads TGTGCCAGTAGGGGAGGGACGACCCTCCAGCCCCAGCATTTT.

The chain joins TRBV27 to TRBJ2-7, with D tentatively TRBD1 (6 bases). V lost 5 bases and J lost 3, with 17 bases in between. The CDR3 length is 15 residues. Per germline, CDR1 MNHEY and CDR2 SMNVEV (reference sequence). The DNA for the CDR3 is TGTGCCAGCAGTCCAAGCCCCCGGACAGACTACGAGCAGTACTTC. Its protein is CASSPSPRTDYEQYF.

The chain recombines TRBV6-5 with TRBJ1-1; 7 nucleotides line up with TRBD1. CDR1 is MNHEY and CDR2 is SVGAGI in the germline V gene. Trimming at V came to 5 bases and at J to 3 bases, leaving 6 bases not matched to a gene. The CDR3 consists of 14 residues. CDR3 region: CASSSRTGDTEAFF. In DNA, the CDR3 is TGTGCCAGCAGTAGCAGGACAGGCGACACTGAAGCTTTCTTT.

The genes are TRBV19 and TRBJ2-1, with a tentative D call TRBD2 (5 bases). Germline loops: CDR1 LNHDA, CDR2 SQIVND (reference sequence). The ends were cut back, 4 bases at V and 14 bases at J, with 24 bases in the middle. The CDR3 totals 15 residues. The chain's CDR3 is CASSTRHHTSYDKFF. The DNA for the CDR3 is TGTGCCAGTAGTACCCGTCACCATACTAGTTATGATAAGTTCTTC.

This rearrangement joins TRBV5-6 to TRBJ1-5; 8 bases line up with TRBD1. Trimming removed 4 bases from V and 6 bases from J; junction bases left unmatched: 9. CDR3 length: 15 residues. Germline CDR1 reads SGHDT; CDR2 reads YYEEEE. The CDR3 nucleotides are TGTGCCAGCAGCACCTCGGACAGGGCAGCTCAGCCCCAGCATTTT. This translates into CASSTSDRAAQPQHF.

The V and J genes are TRBV6-5 and TRBJ2-5; D remains unclear. V lost 0 bases and J lost 4, with 9 bases in between. Per the germline V gene, CDR1 is MNHEY and CDR2 is SVGAGI. The CDR3 is 14 amino acids. In DNA form, the CDR3 reads TGTGCCAGCAGTTACTCGCGGCAGAGAGAGACCCAGTACTTC. The encoded protein is CASSYSRQRETQYF.

The chain couples TRBV2 to TRBJ2-7; tentative D call: TRBD1 (6 bases). With 6 bases removed from V and 3 bases from J, the gap between germline ends came to 12 bases. CDR1 and CDR2 from the germline V gene are SNHLY and FYNNEI. The CDR3 length is 13 residues. CDR3 sequence: CASRDSVIYEQYF. The CDR3, as DNA: TGTGCCAGCAGGGACAGCGTGATCTACGAGCAGTACTTC.

The chain is built from TRBV6-1 and TRBJ2-2, with 9 bases matching TRBD2. The CDR3 is 15 amino acids. Per germline, CDR1 MNHNS and CDR2 SASEGT. The V segment lost 2 bases and the J segment 6 bases; nucleotides outside the gene matches: 4. The CDR3 protein is CASSELAGSPGELFF. The CDR3 DNA sequence: TGTGCCAGCAGTGAACTAGCGGGGTCCCCCGGGGAGCTGTTTTTT.

This clone has just one count. V and J are TRBV5-1 and TRBJ2-7; D may be TRBD2 (5 bases). With 0 bases removed from V and 6 bases from J, the gap between germline ends came to 16 bases. The germline V gene has CDR1 SGHRS and CDR2 YFSETQ. The CDR3 totals 15 residues. CDR3 in amino acids: CASSLGGSGSTEQYF. As DNA, the CDR3 is TGCGCCAGCAGCTTGGGTGGGAGCGGCTCGACCGAGCAGTACTTC.

The chain carries TRBV19 and TRBJ2-3; possible D gene TRBD1, 7 bases. Germline lookup yields CDR1 LNHDA and CDR2 SQIVND (reference sequence). Trimming took 3 bases from V and 5 from J, leaving 18 bases between them. The CDR3 contains 16 residues. CDR3 protein: CASSMPGGSTGDTQYF. CDR3 bases: TGTGCCAGTAGTATGCCAGGGGGGAGCACCGGAGATACGCAGTATTTT.

The chain employs TRBV2 and TRBJ1-2, with TRBD1 as a possible D gene (5 bases). Between the trimmed V and J ends, which lost 5 bases and 8 bases, there was a span of 24 bases. The CDR3 sequence is 16 residues long. Germline CDR1 reads SNHLY; CDR2 reads FYNNEI. The chain's CDR3 is CASSRRIQQGRRGYTF. The CDR3 DNA reads as TGTGCCAGCAGTCGCCGAATCCAGCAGGGTCGCCGCGGCTACACCTTC. The whole variable domain, filled in from reference TRBV2 and TRBJ1-2, reads EPEVTQTPSHQVTQMGQEVILRCVPISNHLYFYWYRQILGQKVEFLVSFYNNEISEKSEIFDDQFSVERPDGSNFTLKIRSTKLEDSAMYFCASSRRIQQGRRGYTFGSGTRLTVV.

V and J are TRBV28 and TRBJ1-5; D not certain. Trimming stripped 1 base from V and 0 bases from J, with 10 bases between. CDR1 and CDR2 (germline): MDHEN, SYDVKM. CDR3 length: 16 residues. Written as DNA, the CDR3 is TGTGCCAGCAGTTTATCCTACTTTTATAGCAATCAGCCCCAGCATTTT. Residues: CASSLSYFYSNQPQHF.

The rearrangement links TRBV28 to TRBJ1-2; TRBD1 aligns across 8 bases. Germline V gene data show CDR1 as MDHEN and CDR2 as SYDVKM. Germline trimming cut 0 bases from V and 8 bases from J; bases unmatched to any gene: 8. CDR3 length: 15 amino acids. CDR3 DNA: TGTGCCAGCAGTTTATGGGGGCAGGGGGCTAGCGGCTACACCTTC. It translates to CASSLWGQGASGYTF.

V usage is TRBV7-9 and J usage is TRBJ2-1; 8 nucleotides line up with TRBD1. The ends lost 3 bases at V and 6 bases at J; junction bases unmatched: 7. CDR1 and CDR2 from the germline V gene are SEHNR and FQNEAQ (reference sequence). The CDR3 totals 15 residues. The CDR3 nucleotides are TGTGCCAGCAGCTTTACAGGGGGAATGGTCAATGAGCAGTTCTTC. Translated: CASSFTGGMVNEQFF.